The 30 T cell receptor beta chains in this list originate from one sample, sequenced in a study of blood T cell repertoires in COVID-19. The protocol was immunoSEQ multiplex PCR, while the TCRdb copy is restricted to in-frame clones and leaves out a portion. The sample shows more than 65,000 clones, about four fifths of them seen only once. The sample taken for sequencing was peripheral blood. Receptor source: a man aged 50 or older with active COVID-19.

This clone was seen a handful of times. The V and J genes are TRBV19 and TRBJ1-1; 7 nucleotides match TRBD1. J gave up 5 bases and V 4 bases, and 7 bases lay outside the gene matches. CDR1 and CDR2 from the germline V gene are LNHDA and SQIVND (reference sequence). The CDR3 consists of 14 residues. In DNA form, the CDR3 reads TGTGCCAGTAGTACCTACCGACAGGGAACTGAAGCTTTCTTT. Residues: CASSTYRQGTEAFF.

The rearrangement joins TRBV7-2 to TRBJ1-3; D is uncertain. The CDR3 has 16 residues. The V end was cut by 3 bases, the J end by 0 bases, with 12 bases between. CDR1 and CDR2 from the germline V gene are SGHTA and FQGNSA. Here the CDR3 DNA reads TGTGCCAGCAGCTTGGCTCCACTAGACTCTGGAAACACCATATATTTT. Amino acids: CASSLAPLDSGNTIYF.

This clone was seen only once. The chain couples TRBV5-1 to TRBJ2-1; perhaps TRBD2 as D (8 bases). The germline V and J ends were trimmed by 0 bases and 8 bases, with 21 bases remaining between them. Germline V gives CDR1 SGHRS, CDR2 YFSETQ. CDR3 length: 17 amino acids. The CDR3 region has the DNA TGCGCCAGCAGCTTGGAGGGGGCTAGCGGGTACTCGGATGAGCAGTTCTTC. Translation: CASSLEGASGYSDEQFF.

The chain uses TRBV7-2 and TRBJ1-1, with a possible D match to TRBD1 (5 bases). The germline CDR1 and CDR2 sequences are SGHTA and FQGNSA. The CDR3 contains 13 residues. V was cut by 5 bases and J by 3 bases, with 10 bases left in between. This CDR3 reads CASSVQVDTEAFF. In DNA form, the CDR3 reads TGTGCCAGCAGCGTACAGGTGGACACTGAAGCTTTCTTT.

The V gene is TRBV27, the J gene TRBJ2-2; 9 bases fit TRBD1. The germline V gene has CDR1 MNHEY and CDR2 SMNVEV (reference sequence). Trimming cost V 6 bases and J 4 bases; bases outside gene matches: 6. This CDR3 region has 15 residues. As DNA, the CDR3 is TGTGCCAGCAGGAAGGGGACAGGGAGCACCGGGGAGCTGTTTTTT. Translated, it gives CASRKGTGSTGELFF.

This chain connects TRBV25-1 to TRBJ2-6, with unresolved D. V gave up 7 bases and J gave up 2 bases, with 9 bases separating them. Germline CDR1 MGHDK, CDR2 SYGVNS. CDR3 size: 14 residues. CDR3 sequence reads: CASTGLPGANVLTF. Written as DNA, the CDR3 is TGTGCCAGCACAGGTCTCCCTGGGGCCAACGTCCTGACTTTC.

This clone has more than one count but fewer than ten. Written as DNA, the CDR3 is TGTGCCTGGAGTGTAAGGCAGGCTGGTGGCTACACCTTC. Its translation is CAWSVRQAGGYTF. The chain carries TRBV30 and TRBJ1-2; D call uncertain. Germline-derived CDR1 and CDR2 are GTSNPN and SVGIG (reference sequence). The CDR3 has 13 residues. V lost 0 bases and J 7 bases, leaving 12 bases between the germline ends. Together with reference TRBV30 and TRBJ1-2, the CDR3 gives the full variable domain: SQTIHQWPATLVQPVGSPLSLECTVEGTSNPNLYWYRQAAGRGLQLLFYSVGIGQISSEVPQNLSASRPQDRQFILSSKKLLLSDSGFYLCAWSVRQAGGYTFGSGTRLTVV.

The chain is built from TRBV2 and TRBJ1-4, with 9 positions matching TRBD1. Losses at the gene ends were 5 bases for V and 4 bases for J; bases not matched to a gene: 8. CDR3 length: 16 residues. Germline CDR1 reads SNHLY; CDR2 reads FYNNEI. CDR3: CASSPGQGTGNEKLFF. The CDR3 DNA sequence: TGTGCCAGCAGTCCGGGACAGGGTACGGGTAATGAAAAACTGTTTTTT.

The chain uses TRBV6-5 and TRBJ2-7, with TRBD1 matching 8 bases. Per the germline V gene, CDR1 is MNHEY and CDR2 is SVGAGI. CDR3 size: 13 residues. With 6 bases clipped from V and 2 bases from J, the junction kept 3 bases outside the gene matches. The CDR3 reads CASRRQGPYEQYF. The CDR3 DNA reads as TGTGCCAGCAGACGACAGGGGCCCTACGAGCAGTACTTC.

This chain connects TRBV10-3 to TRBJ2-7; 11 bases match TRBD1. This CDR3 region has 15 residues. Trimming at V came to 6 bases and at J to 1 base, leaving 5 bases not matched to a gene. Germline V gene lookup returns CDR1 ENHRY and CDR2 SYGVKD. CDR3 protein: CAIRDGQGASYEQYF. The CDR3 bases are TGTGCCATCAGGGACGGACAGGGGGCGTCCTACGAGCAGTACTTC.

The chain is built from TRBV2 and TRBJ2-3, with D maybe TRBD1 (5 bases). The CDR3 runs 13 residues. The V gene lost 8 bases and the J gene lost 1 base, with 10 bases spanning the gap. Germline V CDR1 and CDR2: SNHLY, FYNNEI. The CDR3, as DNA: TGTGCCAGCGACAGACGTCGCACAGATACGCAGTATTTT. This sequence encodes CASDRRRTDTQYF.

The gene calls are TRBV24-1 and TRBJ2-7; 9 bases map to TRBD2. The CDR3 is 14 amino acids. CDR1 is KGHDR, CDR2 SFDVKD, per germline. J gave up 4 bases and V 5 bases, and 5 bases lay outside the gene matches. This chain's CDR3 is CATSASGVLYEQYF. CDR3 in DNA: TGTGCCACCAGTGCTAGCGGGGTACTATACGAGCAGTACTTC.

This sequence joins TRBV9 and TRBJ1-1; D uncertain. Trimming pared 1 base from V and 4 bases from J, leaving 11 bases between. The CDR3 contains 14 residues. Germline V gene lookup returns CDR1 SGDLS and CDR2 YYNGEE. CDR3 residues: CASSVITSGTEAFF. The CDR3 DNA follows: TGTGCCAGCAGCGTAATCACATCGGGCACTGAAGCTTTCTTT.

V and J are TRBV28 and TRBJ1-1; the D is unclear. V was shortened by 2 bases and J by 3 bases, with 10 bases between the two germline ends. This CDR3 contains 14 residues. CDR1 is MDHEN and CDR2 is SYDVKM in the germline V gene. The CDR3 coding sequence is TGTGCCAGCAGTTTACCGGGAAGTGACACTGAAGCTTTCTTT. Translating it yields CASSLPGSDTEAFF. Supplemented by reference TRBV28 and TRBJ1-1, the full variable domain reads DVKVTQSSRYLVKRTGEKVFLECVQDMDHENMFWYRQDPGLGLRLIYFSYDVKMKEKGDIPEGYSVSREKKERFSLILESASTNQTSMYLCASSLPGSDTEAFFGQGTRLTVV.

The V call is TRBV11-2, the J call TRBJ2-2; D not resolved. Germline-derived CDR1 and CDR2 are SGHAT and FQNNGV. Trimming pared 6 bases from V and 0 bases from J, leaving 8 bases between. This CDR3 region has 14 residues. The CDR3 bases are TGTGCCAGCAGTCTTACTGCGAACACCGGGGAGCTGTTTTTT. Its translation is CASSLTANTGELFF.

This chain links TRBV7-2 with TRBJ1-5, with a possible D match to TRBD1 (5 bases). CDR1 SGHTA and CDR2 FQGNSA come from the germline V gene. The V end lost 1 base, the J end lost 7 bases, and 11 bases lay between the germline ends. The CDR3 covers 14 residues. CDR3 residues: CASSLGRADQPQHF. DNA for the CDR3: TGTGCCAGCAGCTTAGGCAGGGCTGACCAGCCCCAGCATTTT.

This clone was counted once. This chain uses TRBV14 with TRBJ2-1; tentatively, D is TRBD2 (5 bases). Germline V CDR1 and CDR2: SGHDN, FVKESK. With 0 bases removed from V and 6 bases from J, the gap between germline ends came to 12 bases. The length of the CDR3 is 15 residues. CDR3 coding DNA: TGTGCCAGCAGCCAAGAAAGCGGTTGGGGCAATGAGCAGTTCTTC. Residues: CASSQESGWGNEQFF.

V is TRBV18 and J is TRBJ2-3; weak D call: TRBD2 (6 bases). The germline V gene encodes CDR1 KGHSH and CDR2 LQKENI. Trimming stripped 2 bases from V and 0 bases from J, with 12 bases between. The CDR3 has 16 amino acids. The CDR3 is CASSPETSGSTDTQYF. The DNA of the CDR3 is TGTGCCAGCTCACCAGAGACTAGTGGTAGCACAGATACGCAGTATTTT.

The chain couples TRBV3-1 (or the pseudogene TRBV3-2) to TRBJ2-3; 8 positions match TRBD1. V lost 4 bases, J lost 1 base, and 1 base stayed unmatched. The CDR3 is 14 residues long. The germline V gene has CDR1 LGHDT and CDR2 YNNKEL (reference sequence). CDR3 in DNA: TGTGCCAGCAGCCCAGGGGGCCGCACAGATACGCAGTATTTT. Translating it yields CASSPGGRTDTQYF.

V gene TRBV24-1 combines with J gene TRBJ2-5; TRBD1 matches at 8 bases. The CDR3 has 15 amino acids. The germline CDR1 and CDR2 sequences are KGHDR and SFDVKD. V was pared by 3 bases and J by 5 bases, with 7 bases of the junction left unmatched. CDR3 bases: TGTGCCACCAGTGATGCGAAGACAGGGGCCGAGACCCAGTACTTC. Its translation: CATSDAKTGAETQYF.

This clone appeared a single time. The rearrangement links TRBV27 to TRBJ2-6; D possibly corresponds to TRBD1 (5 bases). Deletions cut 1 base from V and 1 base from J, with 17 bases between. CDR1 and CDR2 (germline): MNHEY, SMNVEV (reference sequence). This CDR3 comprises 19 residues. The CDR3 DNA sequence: TGTGCCAGCAGTTTATTCGCAGGGCCATCCTGGTCTGGGGCCAACGTCCTGACTTTC. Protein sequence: CASSLFAGPSWSGANVLTF. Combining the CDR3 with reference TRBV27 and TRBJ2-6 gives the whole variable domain EAQVTQNPRYLITVTGKKLTVTCSQNMNHEYMSWYRQDPGLGLRQIYYSMNVEVTDKGDVPEGYKVSRKEKRNFPLILESPSPNQTSLYFCASSLFAGPSWSGANVLTFGAGSRLTVL.

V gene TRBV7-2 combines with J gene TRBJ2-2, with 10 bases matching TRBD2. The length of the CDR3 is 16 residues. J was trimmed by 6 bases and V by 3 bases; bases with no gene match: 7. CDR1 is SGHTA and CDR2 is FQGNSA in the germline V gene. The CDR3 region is CASSFLAGAQSGELFF. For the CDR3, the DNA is TGTGCCAGCAGCTTCCTAGCGGGAGCACAGTCCGGGGAGCTGTTTTTT. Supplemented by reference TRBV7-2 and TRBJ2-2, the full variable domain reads GAGVSQSPSNKVTEKGKDVELRCDPISGHTALYWYRQSLGQGLEFLIYFQGNSAPDKSGLPSDRFSAERTGGSVSTLTIQRTQQEDSAVYLCASSFLAGAQSGELFFGEGSRLTVL.

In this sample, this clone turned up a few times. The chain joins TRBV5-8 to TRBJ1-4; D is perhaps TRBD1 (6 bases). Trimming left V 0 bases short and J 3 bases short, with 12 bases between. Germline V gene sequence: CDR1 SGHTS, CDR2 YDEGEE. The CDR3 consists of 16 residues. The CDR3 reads CASSLGTGTANEKLFF. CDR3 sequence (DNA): TGTGCCAGCAGCTTGGGAACAGGGACGGCTAATGAAAAACTGTTTTTT.

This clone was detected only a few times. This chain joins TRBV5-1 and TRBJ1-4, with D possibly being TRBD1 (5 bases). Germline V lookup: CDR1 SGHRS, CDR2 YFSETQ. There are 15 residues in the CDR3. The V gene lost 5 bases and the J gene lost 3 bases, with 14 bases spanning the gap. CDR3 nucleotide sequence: TGCGCCAGCAGTTTTACAGGTTCGTCTAATGAAAAACTGTTTTTT. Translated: CASSFTGSSNEKLFF.

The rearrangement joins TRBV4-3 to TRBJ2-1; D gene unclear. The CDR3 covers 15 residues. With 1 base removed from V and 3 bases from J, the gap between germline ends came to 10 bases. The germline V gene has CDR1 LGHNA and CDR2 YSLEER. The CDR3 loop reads CASSQVAQIYNEQFF. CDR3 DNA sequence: TGCGCCAGCAGCCAAGTGGCCCAGATCTACAATGAGCAGTTCTTC.

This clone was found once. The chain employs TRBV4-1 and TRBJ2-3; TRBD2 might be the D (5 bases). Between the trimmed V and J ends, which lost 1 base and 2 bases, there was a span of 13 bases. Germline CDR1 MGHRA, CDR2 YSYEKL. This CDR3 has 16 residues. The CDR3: CASSQVPWRATDTQYF. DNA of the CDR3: TGCGCCAGCAGCCAAGTCCCTTGGCGGGCCACAGATACGCAGTATTTT.

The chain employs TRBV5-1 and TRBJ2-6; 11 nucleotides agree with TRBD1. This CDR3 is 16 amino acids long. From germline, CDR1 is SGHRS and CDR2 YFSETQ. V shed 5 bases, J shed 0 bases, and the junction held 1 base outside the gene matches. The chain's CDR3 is CASRGTGGSGANVLTF. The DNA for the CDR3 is TGCGCCAGCAGGGGGACAGGGGGCTCTGGGGCCAACGTCCTGACTTTC. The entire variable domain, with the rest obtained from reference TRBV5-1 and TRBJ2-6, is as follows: KAGVTQTPRYLIKTRGQQVTLSCSPISGHRSVSWYQQTPGQGLQFLFEYFSETQRNKGNFPGRFSGRQFSNSRSEMNVSTLELGDSALYLCASRGTGGSGANVLTFGAGSRLTVL.

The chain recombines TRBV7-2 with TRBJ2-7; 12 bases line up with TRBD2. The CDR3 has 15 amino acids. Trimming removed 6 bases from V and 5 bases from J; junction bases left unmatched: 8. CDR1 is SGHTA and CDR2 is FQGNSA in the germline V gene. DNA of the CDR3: TGTGCCAGCAGGCCCACTAGCGGGAGGCTCCACGAGCAGTACTTC. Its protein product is CASRPTSGRLHEQYF. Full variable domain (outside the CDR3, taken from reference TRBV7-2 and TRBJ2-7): GAGVSQSPSNKVTEKGKDVELRCDPISGHTALYWYRQSLGQGLEFLIYFQGNSAPDKSGLPSDRFSAERTGGSVSTLTIQRTQQEDSAVYLCASRPTSGRLHEQYFGPGTRLTVT.

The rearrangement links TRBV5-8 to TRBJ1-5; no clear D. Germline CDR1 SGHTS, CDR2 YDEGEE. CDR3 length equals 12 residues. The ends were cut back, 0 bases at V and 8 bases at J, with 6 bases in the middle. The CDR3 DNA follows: TGTGCCAGCAGCTTGGTTCCCAAGCCCCAGCATTTT. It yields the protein CASSLVPKPQHF.

DNA for the CDR3: TGTGCCAGCAGCCCTAGCCGGGGGGGGAGGGAGCAGTACTTC. Residues: CASSPSRGGREQYF. This rearrangement joins TRBV3-1 (or the pseudogene TRBV3-2) to TRBJ2-7; TRBD2 agrees at 8 bases. The CDR3 is made up of 14 amino acids. Trimming removed 4 bases from V and 7 bases from J; junction bases left unmatched: 9. The germline CDR1 and CDR2 sequences are LGHDT and YNNKEL (reference sequence).